The clone carrying this TCR beta chain was seen more than once but under ten times. Its antigen is unidentified. This sample was taken from a study of blood T cells in healthy people across ages. General study findings and limits: Versus aged donors, long-lived donors had higher diversity and more naive CD4+ cells.

This CDR3 has 15 amino acids. For the second PCR, which ran for about 6 to 12 cycles, a sample-barcoded 5' primer and a J-beta primer mix were used. In TCRdb, the 5' RACE reads were re-called with MiXCR into one record per CDR3 protein. The repertoire consists of some 880,000 distinct CDR3 sequences, with approximately 35% occurring once and the leading ten covering 10% to 15%. The receptor comes from a man younger than 35 in good health. Sequencing was done on a sample of blood. V is TRBV12-1 and J is TRBJ2-7; the table's D call, TRBD1, was not checked against the DNA. TRBV12-1 is a known pseudogene. CDR3 sequence reads: CASSESGQGGYEQYF. CDR3 sequence (DNA): TGTGCCAGCAGCGAATCCGGACAGGGGGGCTACGAGCAGTACTTC.